One and the same sample provided the 21 T cell receptor beta chains below, sequenced in a study of T cell changes during pregnancy in multiple sclerosis. TCRdb keeps only in-frame clones here, not all; method: immunoSEQ multiplex PCR. The repertoire has over 50,000 clones, around nine tenths of them found once; the top ten carry roughly 5%. Sequences were obtained from peripheral blood from another person, used as feeder cells. The receptors come from a human donor whose cells served as feeder cells for cultures in a pregnancy study.

The V gene is TRBV7-9, the J gene TRBJ2-1; no reliable D call. The CDR3 spans 17 residues. CDR1 and CDR2 from the germline V gene are SEHNR and FQNEAQ (reference sequence). V gave up 5 bases and J gave up 4 bases, with 21 bases separating them. The CDR3 reads CASSPPLRAKKYNEQFF. The CDR3 DNA sequence: TGTGCCAGCAGCCCCCCCTTACGGGCAAAGAAATACAATGAGCAGTTCTTC.

This chain links TRBV5-6 with TRBJ2-3; 14 bases match TRBD2. V lost 4 bases, J lost 5 bases, and 15 bases stayed unmatched. Germline CDR1 and CDR2: SGHDT and YYEEEE. This CDR3 has 19 amino acids. The CDR3 DNA sequence: TGTGCCAGCAGCACGGGACTAGCGGGGGACTTCCTCTCGGGAGATACGCAGTATTTT. It translates to CASSTGLAGDFLSGDTQYF. Full variable domain (outside the CDR3, taken from reference TRBV5-6 and TRBJ2-3): DAGVTQSPTHLIKTRGQQVTLRCSPKSGHDTVSWYQQALGQGPQFIFQYYEEEERQRGNFPDRFSGHQFPNYSSELNVNALLLGDSALYLCASSTGLAGDFLSGDTQYFGPGTRLTVL.

CDR3 region: CASSRGGEGTDTQYF. CDR3 in DNA: TGTGCCAGCAGCAGAGGAGGGGAAGGCACAGATACGCAGTATTTT. V and J are TRBV28 and TRBJ2-3; perhaps TRBD2 as D (6 bases). Germline V CDR1 and CDR2: MDHEN, SYDVKM. The CDR3 sequence is 15 residues long. Trimming left V 6 bases short and J 1 base short, with 14 bases between.

This chain links TRBV6-5 with TRBJ2-1; no reliable D call. V was trimmed by 0 bases and J by 10 bases, leaving 13 bases between them. CDR3 length equals 14 residues. CDR1 is MNHEY, CDR2 SVGAGI, per germline. This CDR3 is CASSYSDRAMEQFF. CDR3 nucleotides: TGTGCCAGCAGTTACTCGGATAGAGCCATGGAGCAGTTCTTC.

The chain is built from TRBV19 and TRBJ2-1; D gene ambiguous. This CDR3 is built from 14 residues. V gave up 10 bases and J gave up 0 bases, with 13 bases separating them. The germline gives CDR1 LNHDA, CDR2 SQIVND (reference sequence). The CDR3 bases are TGTGCCATCTCCCCAAAAAGCTCCTACAATGAGCAGTTCTTC. Its protein is CAISPKSSYNEQFF.

This sequence joins TRBV28 and TRBJ1-1; D is perhaps TRBD1 (5 bases). Germline CDR1 reads MDHEN; CDR2 reads SYDVKM. The CDR3 is made up of 11 amino acids. The V end was cut by 5 bases, the J end by 8 bases, with 9 bases between. CDR3 nucleotide sequence: TGTGCCAGCAGTCCAGGGTTGGAAGCTTTCTTT. Translating gives CASSPGLEAFF.

This clone has just one count. This chain links TRBV5-1 with TRBJ2-5; 9 bases are a match to TRBD1. After removal of 4 bases from V and 5 bases from J, the junction contained 12 bases not matched to a gene. CDR3 length: 16 amino acids. Germline CDR1 reads SGHRS; CDR2 reads YFSETQ. CDR3 residues: CASSPGTGTIGETQYF. DNA for the CDR3: TGCGCCAGCAGCCCGGGGACAGGGACGATCGGGGAGACCCAGTACTTC.

This sequence joins TRBV5-1 and TRBJ1-1; 7 bases match TRBD1. The CDR3 loop spans 14 amino acids. Germline V lookup: CDR1 SGHRS, CDR2 YFSETQ. V dropped 2 bases and J dropped 3; count of bases not matched to a gene: 4. The CDR3 DNA reads as TGCGCCAGCAGCTTAACAGGGGATGACACTGAAGCTTTCTTT. Translation gives CASSLTGDDTEAFF.

The rearrangement uses TRBV7-2 and TRBJ1-5; 8 nucleotides match TRBD1. This CDR3 is built from 15 residues. The ends lost 2 bases at V and 7 bases at J; junction bases unmatched: 7. Germline V CDR1 and CDR2: SGHTA, FQGNSA. The CDR3 region has the DNA TGTGCCAGCAGCTTAACCCGGACAGGGAGCCAGCCCCAGCATTTT. The encoded protein is CASSLTRTGSQPQHF.

V and J are TRBV5-4 and TRBJ1-2; the D is unclear. The V and J ends lost 0 bases and 8 bases respectively, with 8 bases between them. Germline CDR1 and CDR2: SGHNT and YYREEE (reference sequence). The CDR3 is 12 amino acids. The CDR3 DNA sequence: TGTGCCAGCAGCTTGGTAGGGTCGGGCTACACCTTC. Translated, it gives CASSLVGSGYTF.

The chain employs TRBV19 and TRBJ1-6, with 10 positions matching TRBD1. V lost 6 bases to trimming and J lost 13 bases; unmatched junction nucleotides: 12. Looked up from germline, CDR1 is LNHDA and CDR2 is SQIVND (reference sequence). The CDR3 is 15 residues long. This CDR3 is CASSFAGTGVLPLHF. The CDR3, as DNA: TGTGCCAGTAGCTTCGCCGGGACAGGGGTTTTGCCCCTCCACTTT.

This clone showed up just once. The chain links TRBV30 to TRBJ2-5; TRBD2 agrees at 14 bases. The CDR3 runs 16 residues. Per the germline V gene, CDR1 is GTSNPN and CDR2 is SVGIG (reference sequence). V gave up 5 bases and J gave up 4 bases; unmatched junction bases: 9. Here the CDR3 DNA reads TGTGCCTGGGGGACTAGCGGGAGCTATATCGGAGAGACCCAGTACTTC. Protein sequence: CAWGTSGSYIGETQYF.

The chain is built from TRBV30 and TRBJ2-2; the match to TRBD2 covers 10 bases. The CDR3 is 15 amino acids. With 5 bases clipped from V and 5 bases from J, the junction kept 8 bases outside the gene matches. Looked up from germline, CDR1 is GTSNPN and CDR2 is SVGIG (reference sequence). The CDR3 protein is CAWSPFSGRTGELFF. Written as DNA, the CDR3 is TGTGCCTGGTCCCCATTTAGCGGGAGGACCGGGGAGCTGTTTTTT.

This clone was observed once. The chain carries TRBV18 and TRBJ1-1; perhaps TRBD1 as D (5 bases). CDR1 and CDR2 (germline): KGHSH, LQKENI. V lost 5 bases and J lost 1, with 8 bases in between. The CDR3 runs to 13 residues. CDR3 amino acids: CASSGDRNTEAFF. The DNA of the CDR3 is TGTGCCAGCTCAGGAGACAGGAACACTGAAGCTTTCTTT.

The chain has TRBV9 and TRBJ1-2; unclear D gene. Trimming took off 4 bases at V and 4 bases at J, with 8 bases between the two ends. Germline V gene lookup returns CDR1 SGDLS and CDR2 YYNGEE. CDR3 length: 12 residues. The CDR3 spells CASSTNAYGYTF. CDR3 bases: TGTGCCAGCAGCACCAACGCCTATGGCTACACCTTC.

The rearrangement joins TRBV6-5 to TRBJ1-5; D gene unclear. This CDR3 has 12 amino acids. Germline V gene sequence: CDR1 MNHEY, CDR2 SVGAGI. With 6 bases removed from V and 5 bases from J, the gap between germline ends came to 8 bases. CDR3 loop: CASREGDQPQHF. DNA for the CDR3: TGTGCCAGCAGGGAAGGCGATCAGCCCCAGCATTTT.

This clone was seen a single time. This chain links TRBV6-1 with TRBJ1-2; 9 bases fit TRBD1. Germline assignment: CDR1 MNHNS and CDR2 SASEGT. The V gene end was trimmed by 8 bases and the J gene end by 2 bases; junction bases not matched to a gene: 9. This CDR3 contains 15 residues. As DNA, the CDR3 is TGTGCCAGCCTACATACCGGGACAGGGAACTATGGCTACACCTTC. As protein: CASLHTGTGNYGYTF.

The chain joins TRBV10-3 to TRBJ2-7; 7 nucleotides align to TRBD2. Germline CDR1 ENHRY, CDR2 SYGVKD. The V segment lost 11 bases and the J segment 0 bases; nucleotides outside the gene matches: 4. The CDR3 extends over 12 amino acids. CDR3: CALRGSSYEQYF. Written as DNA, the CDR3 is TGTGCCTTGCGGGGGAGCTCCTACGAGCAGTACTTC.

This rearrangement joins TRBV6-5 to TRBJ2-7; the D gene is possibly TRBD1 (5 bases). The CDR3 contains 12 residues. CDR1 is MNHEY and CDR2 is SVGAGI in the germline V gene. V lost 7 bases, J lost 5 bases, and 12 bases lay in between. In DNA, the CDR3 is TGTGCCAGCACCCCAGTAGGGGACGAGCAGTACTTC. This codes for CASTPVGDEQYF.

The chain joins TRBV19 to TRBJ2-6; no firm D call. Trimming stripped 6 bases from V and 3 bases from J, with 12 bases between. CDR1 and CDR2 from the germline V gene are LNHDA and SQIVND (reference sequence). The CDR3 spans 15 residues. The CDR3 nucleotides read TGTGCCAGTAGGTATATGACGTATGGGGCCAACGTCCTGACTTTC. It codes for CASRYMTYGANVLTF.

V is TRBV4-1 and J is TRBJ1-1; 10 nucleotides align to TRBD1. Trimming removed 3 bases from V and 0 bases from J; junction bases left unmatched: 4. The CDR3 has 16 amino acids. The germline gives CDR1 MGHRA, CDR2 YSYEKL. CDR3 region: CASSQGQGNMNTEAFF. The CDR3 region has the DNA TGCGCCAGCAGCCAGGGACAGGGGAACATGAACACTGAAGCTTTCTTT.